The sequence of this TCR beta chain was determined in a study of cytomegalovirus exposure and HLA in healthy donors. Primers: 60 Vbeta forward and 13 Jbeta reverse. Profiling relied on immunoSEQ multiplex PCR, and the TCRdb table lists in-frame clones only, not all of them. The table lists around 170,000 clones, approximately 80% of them singletons. General study points: Later, TCR association rates were found to vary by HLA locus, highest for DRB1 and lowest for HLA-C. Reportedly, diagnosis of cytomegalovirus status by the classifier showed high specificity and sensitivity. Highly shared sequence variants in one cluster were likely a sequencing artifact.

Of note for this clone: Its antigen is unknown. Sequence at one end of the junction differs from germline and may be a read error.

Per germline, CDR1 DFQATT and CDR2 SNEGSKA (reference sequence). The CDR3 loop spans 11 amino acids. Sample: PBMCs. The V gene is TRBV20-1, the J gene TRBJ1-2; D possibly corresponds to TRBD1 (6 bases). The source is a girl under 18 in good health and CMV-seropositive. The CDR3 DNA follows: TGCAGTGCTAGGGACAGCGCCCAGTCGGCCTTC. Translating gives CSARDSAQSAF.